The clone carrying this T cell receptor (beta chain) was recorded once. Survey level was the resolution at which the v3.0 immunoSEQ assay ran. The protocol was immunoSEQ multiplex PCR, while the TCRdb copy is restricted to in-frame clones and leaves out a portion. The sample lists some 9,600 clones; less than 90% were seen once. At least one PBMC sample before ART and at least two after were required. The sample is drawn from a study of long-term antiretroviral therapy in people with HIV. The V end was cut by 5 bases, the J end by 0 bases, with 14 bases between. This CDR3 region has 16 residues. The germline V gene has CDR1 MDHEN and CDR2 SYDVKM.

Sequenced here: unsorted PBMCs, sampled 0.3 years before starting antiretroviral therapy. The genes are TRBV28 and TRBJ1-3, with D possibly matching TRBD1 (6 bases). The TCR was taken from a young man with HIV. The CDR3 region is CASSEGGGISGNTIYF. The CDR3 DNA is TGTGCCAGCAGTGAGGGGGGGGGAATCTCTGGAAACACCATATATTTT.